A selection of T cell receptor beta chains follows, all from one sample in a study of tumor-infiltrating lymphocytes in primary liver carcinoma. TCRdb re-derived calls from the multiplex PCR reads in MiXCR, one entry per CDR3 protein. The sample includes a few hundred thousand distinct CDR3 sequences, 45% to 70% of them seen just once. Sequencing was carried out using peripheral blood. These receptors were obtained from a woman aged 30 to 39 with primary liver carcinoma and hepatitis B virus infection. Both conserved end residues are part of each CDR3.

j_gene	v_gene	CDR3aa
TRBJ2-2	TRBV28	CASSYTGVRANAGELFF
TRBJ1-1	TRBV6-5	CASSYQTGVVTEAFF
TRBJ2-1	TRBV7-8	CASSLASAFNGQFF
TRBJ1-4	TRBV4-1	CASSQSDRVNEKLFF
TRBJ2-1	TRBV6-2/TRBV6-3	CASSSSGTYNEQFF
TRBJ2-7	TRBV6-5	CASSYIRESYEQYF
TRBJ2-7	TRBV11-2	CASGTGGEQYF
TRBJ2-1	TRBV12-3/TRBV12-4	CASSLSGTSGRAYNEQFF
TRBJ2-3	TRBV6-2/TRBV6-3	CASSKHSTSGRLSTDTQYF
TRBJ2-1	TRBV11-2	CASRGLAGGEHFF
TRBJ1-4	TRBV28	CASSLSGSNEKLFF
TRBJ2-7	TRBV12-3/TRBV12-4	CASNGDIPSYEQYF